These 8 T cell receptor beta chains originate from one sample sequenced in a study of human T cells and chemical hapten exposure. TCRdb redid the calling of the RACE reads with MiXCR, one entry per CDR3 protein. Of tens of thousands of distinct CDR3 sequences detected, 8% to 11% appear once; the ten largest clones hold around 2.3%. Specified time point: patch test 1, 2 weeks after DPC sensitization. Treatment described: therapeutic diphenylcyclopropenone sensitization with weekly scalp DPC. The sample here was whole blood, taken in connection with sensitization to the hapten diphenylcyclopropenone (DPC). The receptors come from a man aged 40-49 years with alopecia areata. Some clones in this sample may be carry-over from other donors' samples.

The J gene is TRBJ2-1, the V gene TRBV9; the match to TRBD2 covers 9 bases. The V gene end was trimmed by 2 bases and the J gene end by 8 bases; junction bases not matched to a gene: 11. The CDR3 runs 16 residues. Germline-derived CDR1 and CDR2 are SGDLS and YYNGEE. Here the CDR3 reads CASSVGASGDMDEQFF. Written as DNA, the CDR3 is TGTGCCAGCAGCGTTGGGGCTAGCGGGGATATGGATGAGCAGTTCTTC.

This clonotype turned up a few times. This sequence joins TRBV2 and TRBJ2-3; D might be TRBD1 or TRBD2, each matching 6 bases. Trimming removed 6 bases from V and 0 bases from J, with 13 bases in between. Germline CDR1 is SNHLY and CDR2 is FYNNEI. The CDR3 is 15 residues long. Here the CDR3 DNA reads TGTGCCAGCAGCCAGGGGACTCCTAGCACAGATACGCAGTATTTT. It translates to CASSQGTPSTDTQYF.

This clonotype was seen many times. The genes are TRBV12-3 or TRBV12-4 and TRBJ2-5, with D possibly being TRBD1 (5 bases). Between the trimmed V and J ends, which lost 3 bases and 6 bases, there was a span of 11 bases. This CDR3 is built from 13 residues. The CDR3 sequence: CASSFRVGKTQYF. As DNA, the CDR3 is TGTGCCAGCAGTTTCAGGGTGGGGAAGACCCAGTACTTC.

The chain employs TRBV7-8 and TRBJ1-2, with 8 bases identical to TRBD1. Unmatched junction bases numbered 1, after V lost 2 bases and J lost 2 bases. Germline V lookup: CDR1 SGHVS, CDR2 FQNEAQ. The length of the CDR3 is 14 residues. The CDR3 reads CASSLSGGNYGYTF. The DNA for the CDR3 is TGTGCCAGCAGCTTATCAGGGGGCAACTATGGCTACACCTTC.

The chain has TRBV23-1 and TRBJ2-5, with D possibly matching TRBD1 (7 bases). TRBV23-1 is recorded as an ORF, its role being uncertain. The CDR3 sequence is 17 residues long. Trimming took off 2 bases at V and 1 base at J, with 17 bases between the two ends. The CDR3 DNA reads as TGCGCCAGCAGTCAACCCGACAGGGACTTTTTCCAAGAGACCCAGTACTTC. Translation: CASSQPDRDFFQETQYF.

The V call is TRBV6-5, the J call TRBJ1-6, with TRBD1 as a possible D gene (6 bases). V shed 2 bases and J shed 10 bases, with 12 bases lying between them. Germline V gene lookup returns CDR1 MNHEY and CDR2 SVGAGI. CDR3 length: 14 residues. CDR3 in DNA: TGTGCCAGCAGTTACAGGGGGATAGACTCACCCCTCCACTTT. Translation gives CASSYRGIDSPLHF.

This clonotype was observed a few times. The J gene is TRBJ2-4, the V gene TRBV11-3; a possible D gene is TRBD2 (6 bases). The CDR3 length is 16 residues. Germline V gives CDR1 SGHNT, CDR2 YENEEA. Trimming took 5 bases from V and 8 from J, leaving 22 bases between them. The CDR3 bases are TGTGCCAGCAGCCTCGATTCGGGTCACCCGGGGGACATTCAGTACTTC. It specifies CASSLDSGHPGDIQYF.

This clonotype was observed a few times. The CDR3 DNA sequence: TGTGCCAGCAGCCGGAGACTAGCGACGGTTACAGATACGCAGTATTTT. Residues: CASSRRLATVTDTQYF. This chain connects TRBV7-2 to TRBJ2-3, with TRBD2 matching 8 bases. Germline CDR1 and CDR2: SGHTA and FQGNSA. Trimming removed 5 bases from V and 3 bases from J; junction bases left unmatched: 10. This CDR3 region has 16 residues.